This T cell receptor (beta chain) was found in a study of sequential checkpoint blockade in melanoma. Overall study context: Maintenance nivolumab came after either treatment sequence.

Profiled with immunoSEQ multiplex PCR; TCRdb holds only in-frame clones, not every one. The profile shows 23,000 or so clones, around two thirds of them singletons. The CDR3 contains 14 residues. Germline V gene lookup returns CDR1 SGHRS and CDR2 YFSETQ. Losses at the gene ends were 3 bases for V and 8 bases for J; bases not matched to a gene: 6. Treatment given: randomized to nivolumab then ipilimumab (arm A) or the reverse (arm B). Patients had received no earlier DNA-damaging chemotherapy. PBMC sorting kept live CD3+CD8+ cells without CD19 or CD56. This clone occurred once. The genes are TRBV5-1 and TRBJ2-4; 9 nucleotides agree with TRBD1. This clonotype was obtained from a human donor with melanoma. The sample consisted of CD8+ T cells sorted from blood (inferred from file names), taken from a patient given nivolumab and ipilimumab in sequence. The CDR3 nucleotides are TGCGCCAGCAGCTGGACAGGGGTCGTGGACATTCAGTACTTC. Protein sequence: CASSWTGVVDIQYF.